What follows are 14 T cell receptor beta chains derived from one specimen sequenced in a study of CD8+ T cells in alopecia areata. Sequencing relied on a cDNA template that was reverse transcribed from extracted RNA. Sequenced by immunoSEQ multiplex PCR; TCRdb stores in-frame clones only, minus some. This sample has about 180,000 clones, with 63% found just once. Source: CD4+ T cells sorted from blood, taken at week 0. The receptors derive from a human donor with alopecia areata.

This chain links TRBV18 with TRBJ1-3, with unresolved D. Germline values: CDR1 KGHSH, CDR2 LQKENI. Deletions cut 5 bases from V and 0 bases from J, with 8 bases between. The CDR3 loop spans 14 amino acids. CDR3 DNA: TGTGCCAGCTCAATCGCCGACTCTGGAAACACCATATATTTT. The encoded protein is CASSIADSGNTIYF.

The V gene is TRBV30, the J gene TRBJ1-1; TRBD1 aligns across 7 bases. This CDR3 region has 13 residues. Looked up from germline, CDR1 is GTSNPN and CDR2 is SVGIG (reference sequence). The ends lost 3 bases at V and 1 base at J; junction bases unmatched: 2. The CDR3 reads CAWRDRRNTEAFF. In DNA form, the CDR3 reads TGTGCCTGGAGGGACAGGCGGAACACTGAAGCTTTCTTT.

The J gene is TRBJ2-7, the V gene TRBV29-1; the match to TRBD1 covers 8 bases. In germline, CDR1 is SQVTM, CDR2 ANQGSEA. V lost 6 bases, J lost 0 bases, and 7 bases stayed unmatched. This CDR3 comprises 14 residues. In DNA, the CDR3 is TGCAGCGTCACGCCGGGACAGGCCTCCTACGAGCAGTACTTC. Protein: CSVTPGQASYEQYF.

The CDR3 DNA reads TGCGCCAGCAGCTCGACAGAGGATTACGAGCAGTACTTC. It translates to CASSSTEDYEQYF. The chain uses TRBV5-1 and TRBJ2-7; the D gene is possibly TRBD1 (5 bases). The CDR3 runs to 13 residues. Per germline, CDR1 SGHRS and CDR2 YFSETQ. The germline V and J ends were trimmed by 3 bases and 4 bases, with 11 bases remaining between them.

CDR3 nucleotide sequence: TGCGCCAGCAGCATGACAGGGGCCAGCACAGATACGCAGTATTTT. Protein product: CASSMTGASTDTQYF. The rearrangement links TRBV5-1 to TRBJ2-3, with 8 positions matching TRBD1. This CDR3 is built from 15 residues. CDR1 and CDR2 from the germline V gene are SGHRS and YFSETQ. Trimming took 4 bases from V and 0 from J; bases not matched to a gene: 4.

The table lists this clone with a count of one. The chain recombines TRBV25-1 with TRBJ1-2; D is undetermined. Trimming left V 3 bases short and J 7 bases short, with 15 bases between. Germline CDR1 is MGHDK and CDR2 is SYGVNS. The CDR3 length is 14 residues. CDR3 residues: CASSDEGRPGGYTF. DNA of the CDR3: TGTGCCAGCAGTGATGAAGGCCGCCCTGGTGGCTACACCTTC.

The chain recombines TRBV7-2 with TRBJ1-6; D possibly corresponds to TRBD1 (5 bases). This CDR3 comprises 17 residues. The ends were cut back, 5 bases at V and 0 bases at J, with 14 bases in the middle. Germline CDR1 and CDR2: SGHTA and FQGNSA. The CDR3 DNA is TGTGCCAGCAGCCCCCAGGCGGGGCGCTCCTATAATTCACCCCTCCACTTT. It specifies CASSPQAGRSYNSPLHF.

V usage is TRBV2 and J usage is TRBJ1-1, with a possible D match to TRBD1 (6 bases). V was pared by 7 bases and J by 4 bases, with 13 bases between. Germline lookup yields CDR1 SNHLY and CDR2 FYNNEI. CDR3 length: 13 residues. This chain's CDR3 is CASKDRWATEAFF. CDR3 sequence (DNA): TGTGCCAGCAAAGACAGGTGGGCCACTGAAGCTTTCTTT.

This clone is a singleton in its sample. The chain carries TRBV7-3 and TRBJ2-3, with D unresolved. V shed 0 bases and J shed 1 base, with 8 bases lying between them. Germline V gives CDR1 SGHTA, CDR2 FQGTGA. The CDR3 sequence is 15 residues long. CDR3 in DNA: TGTGCCAGCAGCTTAACATCCCTTCGCACAGATACGCAGTATTTT. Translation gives CASSLTSLRTDTQYF.

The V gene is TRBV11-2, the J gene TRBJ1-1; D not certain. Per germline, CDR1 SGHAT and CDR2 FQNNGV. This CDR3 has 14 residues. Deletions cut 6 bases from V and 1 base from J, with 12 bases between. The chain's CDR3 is CASSRPGRNTEAFF. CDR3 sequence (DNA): TGTGCCAGCAGTCGCCCGGGGAGGAACACTGAAGCTTTCTTT.

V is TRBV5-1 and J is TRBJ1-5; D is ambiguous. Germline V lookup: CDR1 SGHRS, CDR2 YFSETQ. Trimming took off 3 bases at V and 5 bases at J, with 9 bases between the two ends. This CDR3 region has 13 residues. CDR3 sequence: CASSSAPDQPQHF. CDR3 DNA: TGCGCCAGCAGCTCAGCTCCAGATCAGCCCCAGCATTTT.

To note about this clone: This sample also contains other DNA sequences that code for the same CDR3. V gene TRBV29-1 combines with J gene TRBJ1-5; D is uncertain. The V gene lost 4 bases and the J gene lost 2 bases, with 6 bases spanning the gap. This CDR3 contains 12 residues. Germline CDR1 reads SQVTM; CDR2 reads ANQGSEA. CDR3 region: CSVGGGNQPQHF. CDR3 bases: TGCAGCGTTGGAGGTGGCAATCAGCCCCAGCATTTT.

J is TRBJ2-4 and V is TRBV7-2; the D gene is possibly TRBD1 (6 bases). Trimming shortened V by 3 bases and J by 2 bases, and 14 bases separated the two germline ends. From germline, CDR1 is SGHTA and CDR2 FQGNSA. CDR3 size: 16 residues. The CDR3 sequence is CASSFPGHPTKNIQYF. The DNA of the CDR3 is TGTGCCAGCAGCTTCCCGGGACACCCAACCAAAAACATTCAGTACTTC.

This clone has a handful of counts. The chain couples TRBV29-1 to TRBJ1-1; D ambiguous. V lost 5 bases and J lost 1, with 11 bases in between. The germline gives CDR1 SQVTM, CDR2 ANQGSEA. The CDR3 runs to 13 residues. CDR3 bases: TGCAGCGTTCATCCGTCTTCGAACACTGAAGCTTTCTTT. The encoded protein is CSVHPSSNTEAFF.